This T cell receptor beta chain was profiled in a study of identical twins. Healthy Caucasians made up all donors. V was pared by 2 bases and J by 6 bases, with 8 bases of the junction left unmatched. The CDR3 has 16 residues. Germline V gene data show CDR1 as MNHEY and CDR2 as SVGAGI. TCRdb called the 5' RACE reads again in MiXCR, with one record for every CDR3 protein. The sample shows about 720,000 distinct CDR3 sequences, 8.6% of them seen only once. Only a few counts were recorded for this clonotype. Its specificity is not known. Study-wide points: Low generation-probability sequences were in excess among twin-shared out-of-frame alpha sequences. Less excess twin sharing appeared in beta out-of-frame sequences.

Another study also made use of these data, one on yellow fever vaccine responses in identical twins.

The sample comprised PBMCs. The clonotype was recovered from a woman aged 18-29 years in good health. The rearrangement uses TRBV6-5 and TRBJ2-2; 8 bases align to TRBD2. In DNA form, the CDR3 reads TGTGCCAGCAGTTACACACAAACTAGCGGAGCCGGGGAGCTGTTTTTT. It specifies CASSYTQTSGAGELFF.